A selection of T cell receptor beta chains follows, all from one sample in a study of T cell repertoires in cytomegalovirus infection. No antigen is known for these receptors. TCRdb independently ran MiXCR on the reads; one entry per CDR3 protein. The data show roughly 700,000 distinct CDR3 sequences, around a third seen once. The sample here was cultured PBMCs, taken from culture after CMV antigen stimulation. These receptors were obtained from a human donor in good health (CMV status not recorded). Some clones in this sample may be carry-over from other donors' samples. Each CDR3 is given with its conserved first and last residue. The D gene is left open where the match is weak. Clone size is given for some rows only: seen once, a few or many times, or a class if the clone is expanded.

D,J,size,V,CDR3,DNA
.,TRBJ2-2,once,TRBV5-4,CASSFSWSTGELFF,TGTGCCAGCAGCTTCTCGTGGAGCACCGGGGAGCTGTTTTTT
.,TRBJ1-1,few,TRBV30,CAWRRGISEAFF,TGTGCCTGGAGAAGGGGGATATCTGAAGCTTTCTTT
.,TRBJ2-3,.,TRBV19,CASSVTETDTQYF,TGTGCCAGTAGTGTCACAGAGACAGATACGCAGTATTTT
TRBD1,TRBJ1-6,few,TRBV6-1,CASRYTGTGNSPLHF,TGTGCCAGCAGGTACACCGGGACAGGGAATTCACCCCTCCACTTT
.,TRBJ1-2,many,TRBV7-2,CASSGRGYGYTF,TGTGCCAGCTCCGGACGGGGCTATGGCTACACCTTC
.,TRBJ2-7,.,TRBV20-1,CSARWLFTYEQYF,TGCAGTGCTAGGTGGTTATTTACCTACGAGCAGTACTTC
.,TRBJ1-1,once,TRBV7-2,CASSLVPVGGPFF,TGTGCCAGCAGCTTAGTTCCGGTAGGAGGGCCTTTCTTT
.,TRBJ2-5,.,TRBV2,CASRPRETQYF,TGTGCCAGCAGGCCCCGAGAGACCCAGTACTTC
.,TRBJ1-5,.,TRBV6-5,CASSGSGGNQPQHF,TGTGCCAGCAGTGGGTCAGGAGGCAATCAGCCCCAGCATTTT
.,TRBJ2-2,many,TRBV7-2,CASSHGTDFYTGELFF,TGTGCCAGCAGCCACGGGACGGACTTTTACACCGGGGAGCTGTTTTTT
.,TRBJ2-7,.,TRBV4-1,CASSQDLGREQYF,TGCGCCAGCAGCCAAGATTTGGGGAGGGAGCAGTACTTC
.,TRBJ1-5,.,TRBV6-1,CASSLGMPSNQPQHF,TGTGCCAGCAGTCTCGGGATGCCTAGCAATCAGCCCCAGCATTTT
TRBD2,TRBJ2-1,many,TRBV7-8,CASSPSGTVYNEQFF,TGTGCCAGCAGCCCGAGCGGGACCGTCTACAATGAGCAGTTCTTC
TRBD2,TRBJ2-1,.,TRBV4-3,CASSQDYSGRVEQFF,TGCGCCAGCAGCCAAGATTATAGCGGGAGGGTTGAGCAGTTCTTC
.,TRBJ1-3,.,TRBV4-2,CASSQSFLRDRALGNTIYF,TGTGCCAGCAGCCAATCTTTTCTCAGGGACCGCGCTCTTGGAAACACCATATATTTT
.,TRBJ1-4,.,TRBV4-3,CASSQGRESNEKLFF,TGCGCCAGCAGCCAAGGGAGGGAGAGTAATGAAAAACTGTTTTTT
.,TRBJ1-1,few,TRBV19,CASSISLGTGTEAFF,TGTGCCAGTAGTATTTCCTTGGGGACCGGGACTGAAGCTTTCTTT
.,TRBJ1-2,.,TRBV11-1,CASSYGQSYGYTF,TGTGCCAGCAGCTATGGACAGAGCTATGGCTACACCTTC
TRBD2,TRBJ2-3,.,TRBV12-3/TRBV12-4,CASSGTSGGLDTQYF,TGTGCCAGCAGTGGGACTAGCGGGGGGTTAGATACGCAGTATTTT
.,TRBJ2-5,.,TRBV20-1,CSARGGVAVRRETQYF,TGCAGTGCTAGAGGTGGGGTAGCGGTGAGGCGAGAGACCCAGTACTTC
TRBD2,TRBJ2-7,.,TRBV6-2/TRBV6-3,CASSPQGRGVKQYF,TGTGCCAGCAGCCCTCAAGGGCGGGGGGTCAAGCAGTACTTC
.,TRBJ1-2,few,TRBV20-1,CSARDGPTNYGYTF,TGCAGTGCTAGAGATGGCCCTACTAACTATGGCTACACCTTC
.,TRBJ1-2,.,TRBV25-1,CASSEPGQGFGGYTF,TGTGCCAGCAGTGAGCCGGGGCAGGGCTTTGGGGGCTACACCTTC
.,TRBJ2-1,.,TRBV12-3/TRBV12-4,CASSGGVPIYNEQFF,TGTGCCAGCAGTGGAGGGGTTCCGATCTACAATGAGCAGTTCTTC
.,TRBJ2-3,.,TRBV7-2,CASRAGAQGTDTQYF,TGTGCCAGCAGAGCCGGGGCGCAGGGAACAGATACGCAGTATTTT
.,TRBJ1-6,.,TRBV6-1,CASSEWNSLHF,TGTGCCAGCAGTGAATGGAACTCCCTCCACTTT
.,TRBJ2-7,few,TRBV6-1,CASTNKQEFPYEQYF,TGTGCCAGCACCAATAAACAGGAGTTTCCCTACGAGCAGTACTTC
.,TRBJ2-1,.,TRBV10-3,CAISESLAGNFEQFF,TGTGCCATCAGTGAGTCGTTGGCCGGCAACTTTGAGCAGTTCTTC
TRBD2,TRBJ2-1,.,TRBV27,CASSSLSGGIHEQFF,TGTGCCAGCAGTTCCCTCAGCGGGGGGATTCATGAGCAGTTCTTC
.,TRBJ2-1,few,TRBV6-5,CASSLQGPSYNEQFF,TGTGCCAGCAGTCTACAGGGACCCTCCTACAATGAGCAGTTCTTC
TRBD1,TRBJ2-1,few,TRBV18,CASRDGTGDYEQFF,TGTGCCAGTCGGGATGGGACAGGGGACTATGAGCAGTTCTTC
.,TRBJ2-2,few,TRBV6-1,CASSSDIGTGELFF,TGTGCCAGCAGTTCGGACATAGGCACCGGGGAGCTGTTTTTT
TRBD2,TRBJ2-7,.,TRBV6-2/TRBV6-3,CASSYEAGVYEQYF,TGTGCCAGCAGTTATGAAGCGGGGGTCTACGAGCAGTACTTC
.,TRBJ1-2,.,TRBV4-1,CASSPVGVNYGYTF,TGCGCCAGCAGCCCAGTCGGGGTAAACTATGGCTACACCTTC
TRBD1,TRBJ2-3,.,TRBV7-4,CAGTGGYADTQYF,TGTGCTGGGACAGGGGGGTATGCAGATACGCAGTATTTT
.,TRBJ1-1,few,TRBV6-1,CASSARGEGEAFF,TGTGCCAGCAGCGCCAGAGGAGAAGGTGAAGCTTTCTTT
.,TRBJ1-5,.,TRBV2,CASRRSPTNQPQHF,TGTGCCAGCAGAAGATCGCCAACTAATCAGCCCCAGCATTTT
.,TRBJ2-3,few,TRBV4-3,CASSQDTGAGTDTQYF,TGCGCCAGCAGCCAAGATACGGGAGCGGGCACAGATACGCAGTATTTT
.,TRBJ2-2,.,TRBV29-1,CSVGWGAAAGELFF,TGCAGCGTTGGGTGGGGGGCAGCTGCCGGGGAGCTGTTTTTT
TRBD1,TRBJ2-5,many,TRBV7-2,CASSFDRGGETQYF,TGTGCCAGCAGCTTCGACAGGGGAGGCGAGACCCAGTACTTC
.,TRBJ1-5,.,TRBV19,CASSTGTRDQPQHF,TGTGCCAGTAGTACCGGGACCCGCGATCAGCCCCAGCATTTT
.,TRBJ2-2,many,TRBV19,CASSTQKGAGELFF,TGTGCCAGTAGTACACAGAAGGGGGCCGGGGAGCTGTTTTTT
.,TRBJ1-2,.,TRBV12-3/TRBV12-4,CASSTLGSGSNYGYTF,TGTGCCAGCAGTACTTTAGGGTCGGGTTCCAACTATGGCTACACCTTC
.,TRBJ1-4,.,TRBV10-3,CAISPTPGLEEKLFF,TGTGCCATCAGCCCGACTCCAGGGCTGGAAGAAAAACTGTTTTTT
TRBD2,TRBJ2-1,once,TRBV11-2,CASSHWTSGKGEQFF,TGTGCCAGCAGCCACTGGACTAGCGGGAAAGGTGAGCAGTTCTTC
.,TRBJ1-1,.,TRBV12-3/TRBV12-4,CASSLGVAEAFF,TGTGCCAGCAGTTTAGGGGTGGCTGAAGCTTTCTTT
.,TRBJ1-5,.,TRBV5-8,CASTLAGDQPQHF,TGTGCCAGCACCCTCGCAGGGGACCAGCCCCAGCATTTT
TRBD2,TRBJ2-7,few,TRBV12-3/TRBV12-4,CASSSGTSGAVAYEQYF,TGTGCCAGCTCGTCGGGGACTAGCGGAGCCGTCGCCTACGAGCAGTACTTC
.,TRBJ1-1,.,TRBV18,CASSRNTENTEAFF,TGTGCCAGCTCACGTAACACAGAGAACACTGAAGCTTTCTTT
.,TRBJ1-5,.,TRBV5-6,CASTLGGFNQPQHF,TGTGCCAGCACCCTAGGGGGGTTCAATCAGCCCCAGCATTTT
.,TRBJ1-6,.,TRBV19,CASSMADYNSPLHF,TGTGCCAGTAGTATGGCCGACTATAATTCACCCCTCCACTTT
.,TRBJ1-2,.,TRBV7-2,CASSSAGVGYTF,TGTGCCAGCAGCTCGGCGGGAGTTGGCTACACCTTC
.,TRBJ1-5,few,TRBV6-1,CASSEALRSQGPSNQPQHF,TGTGCCAGCAGTGAAGCGCTAAGGTCCCAAGGCCCCTCCAATCAGCCCCAGCATTTT
TRBD2,TRBJ2-3,.,TRBV19,CASSGLAGGSWDTQYF,TGTGCCAGTAGTGGACTAGCGGGGGGCTCCTGGGATACGCAGTATTTT